This passage covers 8 T cell receptor beta chains from one sample sequenced in a study of shared T cell receptors in the human thymus. Clones were sequenced by immunoSEQ multiplex PCR, and TCRdb holds only the in-frame ones, with some missing. The sample carries 700,000 or so clones, 70% to 90% recorded once. The sample was also linked to a second study, of human thymus T cells.

The specimen was thymocytes. The source of these receptors is a girl under two years old with a congenital heart defect.

V gene TRBV5-6 combines with J gene TRBJ1-4, with 7 bases lining up with TRBD1. The CDR3 runs 16 residues. CDR1 and CDR2 (germline): SGHDT, YYEEEE. Trimming cost V 4 bases and J 4 bases; bases outside gene matches: 10. The CDR3 sequence: CASSLGPDRYNEKLFF. CDR3 bases: TGTGCCAGCAGCCTCGGACCGGACAGGTATAATGAAAAACTGTTTTTT.

The DNA of the CDR3 is TGTGCCAGCAGCTTGGCCGAGGTGTACGAGCAGTACTTC. It codes for CASSLAEVYEQYF. J is TRBJ2-7 and V is TRBV5-5; D is undetermined. Germline CDR1 is SGHKS and CDR2 is YYEKEE (reference sequence). The V gene lost 0 bases and the J gene lost 4 bases, with 8 bases spanning the gap. CDR3 length: 13 amino acids. Drawing the rest from reference TRBV5-5 and TRBJ2-7, the complete variable domain is DAGVTQSPTHLIKTRGQQVTLRCSPISGHKSVSWYQQVLGQGPQFIFQYYEKEERGRGNFPDRFSARQFPNYSSELNVNALLLGDSALYLCASSLAEVYEQYFGPGTRLTVT.

This chain uses TRBV2 with TRBJ1-1; the match to TRBD1 covers 7 bases. J gave up 1 base and V 6 bases, and 11 bases lay outside the gene matches. CDR1 and CDR2 from the germline V gene are SNHLY and FYNNEI. This CDR3 contains 16 residues. CDR3 loop: CASSYSEHRGNTEAFF. The CDR3 nucleotides read TGTGCCAGCAGCTACAGTGAACACAGGGGGAACACTGAAGCTTTCTTT.

V and J are TRBV11-2 and TRBJ1-2, with 7 bases identical to TRBD1. Germline lookup yields CDR1 SGHAT and CDR2 FQNNGV. The CDR3 sequence is 17 residues long. With V trimmed by 5 bases and J by 8 bases, 20 bases remained unmatched. In nucleotides, the CDR3 is TGTGCCAGCAGCGACGGCGACAGGGTTTTAAAGGTCGGGGGCTACACCTTC. As protein: CASSDGDRVLKVGGYTF.

This clone was seen only once. V gene TRBV25-1 combines with J gene TRBJ2-3, with a tentative D call TRBD1 (6 bases). Germline lookup yields CDR1 MGHDK and CDR2 SYGVNS. CDR3 length equals 17 residues. V lost 2 bases, J lost 3 bases, and 18 bases lay in between. The DNA for the CDR3 is TGTGCCAGCAGTGAAGGAGTGTGGGGACACCTTACAGATACGCAGTATTTT. This encodes CASSEGVWGHLTDTQYF.

The chain combines TRBV7-9 with TRBJ2-3, with a tentative D call TRBD1 (6 bases). Germline V gene data show CDR1 as SEHNR and CDR2 as FQNEAQ (reference sequence). The CDR3 is 16 residues long. The V gene lost 4 bases and the J gene lost 6 bases, with 20 bases spanning the gap. CDR3 loop: CASSSRGQPPGDTQYF. CDR3 nucleotides: TGTGCCAGCAGCTCCAGGGGCCAGCCCCCGGGGGATACGCAGTATTTT.

The sample holds a few counts of this clone. The chain is built from TRBV5-4 and TRBJ2-1, with 9 bases identical to TRBD2. Germline V lookup: CDR1 SGHNT, CDR2 YYREEE (reference sequence). This CDR3 spans 17 amino acids. V lost 4 bases and J lost 0; bases outside the gene matches: 8. The CDR3 DNA reads as TGTGCCAGCAGCCCGGCAGTAGCGGGGGACTCCTACAATGAGCAGTTCTTC. Amino acid sequence: CASSPAVAGDSYNEQFF.

V is TRBV7-9 and J is TRBJ1-6; D remains ambiguous. CDR3 length: 15 residues. Trimming removed 2 bases at V and 6 bases at J, with 11 bases between. Germline V lookup: CDR1 SEHNR, CDR2 FQNEAQ (reference sequence). The CDR3 nucleotides are TGTGCCAGCAGCTTAAAGGAGCCCTCTAATTCACCCCTCCACTTT. Amino acids: CASSLKEPSNSPLHF.